The rows below give T cell receptor beta chains drawn from one sample of a study of shared clonotypes between healthy human individuals. Here immunoSEQ multiplex PCR was the method, and the copy in TCRdb shows in-frame clones only, minus some. The repertoire holds about 2.4 million clones, with more than 85% as singletons. Sequenced sample: naive CD4+ T cells from PBMCs. The receptors stem from a man aged 18 to 30 in good health. Some clones in this sample may be carry-over from other donors' samples. Both conserved end residues are part of each CDR3. D genes are given only for firm matches. Clone size appears in some rows only: once, few, many, or a class for an expanded clone.

. | TRBJ2-7 | TRBV7-9 | . | TGTGCCGGACAAGCGGATCTCTCCTACGAGCAGTACTTC | CAGQADLSYEQYF
once | TRBJ2-5 | TRBV5-1 | . | TGCGCCAGCAGCGATGGGCTGGGGGAGACCCAGTACTTC | CASSDGLGETQYF
. | TRBJ2-2 | TRBV4-3 | . | TGCGCCAGCAGCCAAGAATCCCCCATCTCGCCCACGGAGCTGTTTTTT | CASSQESPISPTELFF
. | TRBJ2-3 | TRBV4-1 | TRBD2 | TGCGCCAGCAGCCGCGGGAGAGCGGGAAGCGGGAGCACAGATACGCAGTATTTT | CASSRGRAGSGSTDTQYF
. | TRBJ2-5 | TRBV5-1 | TRBD2 | TGCGCCAGCAGGACAGCGGGAGTAATTTCCCAAGAGACCCAGTACTTC | CASRTAGVISQETQYF
. | TRBJ1-3 | TRBV28 | TRBD1 | TGTGCCAGTTGGTCCCGACAGGGGGGAGGAAACACCATATATTTT | CASWSRQGGGNTIYF
. | TRBJ1-1 | TRBV6-4 | . | TGTGCCAGCGGCGGGGAAAAGAACACTGAAGCTTTCTTT | CASGGEKNTEAFF
. | TRBJ1-1 | TRBV7-3 | . | TGTGCCAGCAGCTTACGCGGGCGGGACACTGAAGCTTTCTTT | CASSLRGRDTEAFF
once | TRBJ2-1 | TRBV5-1 | TRBD2 | TGCGCCAGCAGCACCCTAGCGGGAGTGGGCCGGTATGAGCAGTTCTTC | CASSTLAGVGRYEQFF
. | TRBJ1-6 | TRBV9 | . | TGTGCCAGCAGCTCCCAAGGGGGGTTGCCCCTCCACTTT | CASSSQGGLPLHF
. | TRBJ2-1 | TRBV7-6 | . | TGTGCCAGCAGTACACCCTTGGATGAGCAGTTCTTC | CASSTPLDEQFF
. | TRBJ2-3 | TRBV5-8 | TRBD2 | TGTGCCAGCAGCTTGGCCGGGCGGGAGGCAGATACGCAGTATTTT | CASSLAGREADTQYF
. | TRBJ1-4 | TRBV5-1 | TRBD1 | TGCGCCAGCAGCCCAACCTTGGACAGGGGGCCTCCCACCAGGGAAAAACTGTTTTTT | CASSPTLDRGPPTREKLFF
. | TRBJ2-1 | TRBV5-4 | TRBD2 | TGTGCCAGCAGACAAGGACTAGCGGGAGGAATGGGTTACAATGAGCAGTTCTTC | CASRQGLAGGMGYNEQFF